This T cell receptor (beta chain) was sequenced during a study of shared clonotypes between healthy human individuals. About the research overall: Donor composition was a couple of women and three men, aged 18 to 49. Study findings and constraints: Around 5% of naive CD4 clonotypes were shared across a few donors.

The CDR3 sequence is 16 residues long. V lost 4 bases and J 6 bases, leaving 18 bases between the germline ends. CDR1 SEHNR and CDR2 FQNEAQ come from the germline V gene (reference sequence). On this clone itself: Its antigen is still unknown.

The naive CD8 fraction comprised CD45RO-negative cells positively selected for CCR7 and excluded terminally differentiated effector memory CD45RA+ cells. All donors qualified as healthy HIV-negative adults and had experienced no recent acute infections or vaccinations. Evenly divided among several immunoSEQ plates was the genomic DNA of each subset. Here immunoSEQ multiplex PCR was the method, and the copy in TCRdb shows in-frame clones only, minus some. The table lists about 2,200,000 clones, 85% to 95% of them singletons, with 1.5% to 2% in the top ten. This chain uses TRBV7-9 with TRBJ2-2, with a weak D call TRBD1 (6 bases). This clonotype originated in a man aged 18 to 30 in good health. Some clones in this sample may be carry-over from other donors' samples. Sequencing used naive CD8+ T cells from PBMCs. In nucleotides, the CDR3 is TGTGCCAGCAGCTCAACCGACAGGTACTGGCCCGGGGAGCTGTTTTTT. As protein: CASSSTDRYWPGELFF. The full variable domain, rest sourced from reference TRBV7-9 and TRBJ2-2, is DTGVSQNPRHKITKRGQNVTFRCDPISEHNRLYWYRQTLGQGPEFLTYFQNEAQLEKSRLLSDRFSAERPKGSFSTLEIQRTEQGDSAMYLCASSSTDRYWPGELFFGEGSRLTVL.